These 17 T cell receptor beta chains came from one sample sequenced in a study of technical replicates of blood from a handful of donors. Repertoires were generated with immunoSEQ multiplex PCR, while TCRdb's copy carries only in-frame clones and drops some. The table has about 100,000 clones, approximately 96% seen once. The sample comprised T cells isolated from PBMCs. The receptors shown here come from a human donor in good health.

J is TRBJ1-2 and V is TRBV6-5, with D maybe TRBD1 (6 bases). Trimming stripped 6 bases from V and 2 bases from J, with 13 bases between. The CDR3 totals 14 residues. CDR1 is MNHEY and CDR2 is SVGAGI in the germline V gene. The CDR3 reads CASRLGGANYGYTF. The CDR3 DNA sequence: TGTGCCAGCAGGCTAGGGGGGGCGAACTATGGCTACACCTTC.

The genes are TRBV5-1 and TRBJ2-2, with 8 positions matching TRBD2. Trimming took 0 bases from V and 1 from J; bases not matched to a gene: 2. This CDR3 has 16 residues. CDR1 and CDR2 (germline): SGHRS, YFSETQ. The CDR3 DNA is TGCGCCAGCAGCTTGGAAGCGGGGGTGAACACCGGGGAGCTGTTTTTT. Its protein product is CASSLEAGVNTGELFF.

CDR3 DNA: TGCGCCAGCAGCGAGTTCGGGACTTTGAACACTGAAGCTTTCTTT. Translated: CASSEFGTLNTEAFF. The chain has TRBV5-1 and TRBJ1-1, with D possibly being TRBD1 (5 bases). The CDR3 has 15 residues. Germline V gene sequence: CDR1 SGHRS, CDR2 YFSETQ. V lost 4 bases to trimming and J lost 0 bases, with 13 bases between them.

The V and J genes are TRBV19 and TRBJ1-2; D call uncertain. Deletions cut 6 bases from V and 8 bases from J, with 22 bases between. This CDR3 region has 15 residues. Germline V gene sequence: CDR1 LNHDA, CDR2 SQIVND (reference sequence). Here the CDR3 reads CASSPQAPYSYGYTF. CDR3 bases: TGTGCCAGTAGCCCCCAGGCACCATACTCCTACGGCTACACCTTC.

The rearrangement links TRBV28 to TRBJ2-3, with D possibly TRBD2 on 6 matching bases. Deletions cut 6 bases from V and 0 bases from J, with 16 bases between. Looked up from germline, CDR1 is MDHEN and CDR2 is SYDVKM. The CDR3 has 16 amino acids. CDR3 sequence reads: CASSSQRAPSTDTQYF. As DNA, the CDR3 is TGTGCCAGCAGCTCTCAGCGGGCCCCAAGCACAGATACGCAGTATTTT.

The genes are TRBV28 and TRBJ2-7; tentative D call: TRBD2 (5 bases). Germline V gene data show CDR1 as MDHEN and CDR2 as SYDVKM. Trimming left V 6 bases short and J 3 bases short, with 9 bases between. The CDR3 consists of 12 residues. In DNA form, the CDR3 reads TGTGCCAGCAGGAGGGTAGGCTACGAGCAGTACTTC. Its protein product is CASRRVGYEQYF.

The chain recombines TRBV5-1 with TRBJ2-7; 16 bases agree with TRBD2. The V segment lost 2 bases and the J segment 6 bases; nucleotides outside the gene matches: 17. CDR1 is SGHRS and CDR2 is YFSETQ in the germline V gene. The CDR3 loop spans 20 amino acids. CDR3 protein: CASSFIPSGLAGGPISEQYF. In nucleotides, the CDR3 is TGCGCCAGCAGCTTTATCCCCTCGGGACTAGCGGGAGGGCCAATCTCCGAGCAGTACTTC.

This chain joins TRBV19 and TRBJ1-4, with unresolved D. V lost 3 bases to trimming and J lost 8 bases, with 10 bases between them. This CDR3 spans 13 amino acids. CDR1 LNHDA and CDR2 SQIVND come from the germline V gene (reference sequence). The CDR3 sequence: CASSIRLGEKLFF. CDR3 nucleotide sequence: TGTGCCAGTAGTATTCGGTTGGGCGAAAAACTGTTTTTT.

This clone occurred once. The chain employs TRBV7-3 and TRBJ2-1, with D perhaps matching TRBD2 (6 bases). Trimming pared 3 bases from V and 5 bases from J, leaving 11 bases between. The CDR3 loop spans 14 amino acids. Germline assignment: CDR1 SGHTA and CDR2 FQGTGA. CDR3 region: CASSFTGRDNEQFF. CDR3 nucleotides: TGTGCCAGCAGCTTTACCGGGAGAGACAATGAGCAGTTCTTC.

The chain uses TRBV6-5 and TRBJ2-7, with D perhaps matching TRBD1 (5 bases). The CDR3 runs to 14 residues. Germline lookup yields CDR1 MNHEY and CDR2 SVGAGI. Trimming removed 5 bases at V and 3 bases at J, with 14 bases between. The CDR3 region is CASSPGHRDYEQYF. CDR3 in DNA: TGTGCCAGCAGTCCTGGACACAGAGACTACGAGCAGTACTTC.

This clone was found a few times. The chain combines TRBV4-1 with TRBJ1-5, with a possible D match to TRBD1 (5 bases). From germline, CDR1 is MGHRA and CDR2 YSYEKL. This CDR3 spans 14 amino acids. V lost 4 bases and J 8 bases, leaving 15 bases between the germline ends. The CDR3 reads CASSLQESPKPQHF. The CDR3, as DNA: TGCGCCAGCAGCCTACAGGAGTCTCCGAAGCCCCAGCATTTT.

The gene calls are TRBV6-6 and TRBJ2-7; possible D gene TRBD1, 7 bases. CDR3 length equals 16 residues. V was trimmed by 6 bases and J by 1 base, leaving 19 bases between them. Germline V CDR1 and CDR2: MNHNY, SVGAGI (reference sequence). DNA for the CDR3: TGTGCCAGCAGCTCTCAGGGGGGAGGAGTTTCCTACGAGCAGTACTTC. Protein: CASSSQGGGVSYEQYF.

This clone was recorded only once. The chain couples TRBV4-2 to TRBJ2-1; 13 bases are a match to TRBD2. The trim removed 4 bases at V and 7 bases at J, leaving 1 base unmatched. The CDR3 is 14 residues long. Germline loops: CDR1 LGHNA, CDR2 YNFKEQ. The CDR3 region has the DNA TGTGCCAGCAGCCCGGGACTAGCGGGAAATGAGCAGTTCTTC. It translates to CASSPGLAGNEQFF.

The chain uses TRBV30 and TRBJ2-7; no clear D gene. The V end was cut by 5 bases, the J end by 4 bases, with 12 bases between. The germline gives CDR1 GTSNPN, CDR2 SVGIG (reference sequence). CDR3 length: 12 residues. The CDR3 region is CAWADTPYEQYF. CDR3 nucleotide sequence: TGTGCCTGGGCCGACACGCCGTACGAGCAGTACTTC.

A word on this clone: Other nucleotide sequences in the sample specify the same CDR3. The chain has TRBV5-1 and TRBJ2-3, with TRBD1 identical over 7 bases. This CDR3 region has 14 residues. V trimming: 3 bases; J trimming: 1 base; junction bases outside the gene matches: 2. CDR1 is SGHRS, CDR2 YFSETQ, per germline. The CDR3 DNA follows: TGCGCCAGCAGCTCCGGGACAGGCACAGATACGCAGTATTTT. Protein sequence: CASSSGTGTDTQYF.

The gene calls are TRBV2 and TRBJ2-5; 9 positions agree with TRBD2. The junction had 4 bases not matched to a gene; V was cut back by 4 bases and J by 7 bases. The CDR3 is 13 amino acids. In germline, CDR1 is SNHLY, CDR2 FYNNEI. The CDR3 bases are TGTGCCAGCAGTGGGGCAGCGGGGGGGACCCAGTACTTC. This translates into CASSGAAGGTQYF.

Comment on this clone: Other DNA sequences from this sample encode an identical CDR3 as well. J is TRBJ2-1 and V is TRBV7-9; D remains ambiguous. The CDR3 has 16 residues. V gave up 1 base and J gave up 0 bases, with 10 bases separating them. Germline CDR1 and CDR2: SEHNR and FQNEAQ (reference sequence). This CDR3 reads CASSLGAASSYNEQFF. The CDR3 DNA follows: TGTGCCAGCAGCTTAGGCGCGGCGAGCTCCTACAATGAGCAGTTCTTC.